The present T cell receptor beta chain was sequenced within a study of T cell repertoires in aging, cancer and after chemotherapy (dated by TCRdb to between 2018 and 2020). Some background on the complete study: Donors spanned six age groups from 30 or younger to 70 or older, with at least three individuals per group. TCR repertoires from healthy donor controls were recorded over periods of several months to years and showed clear clonal overlap between repeated samplings. Peripheral blood TCR beta repertoires from healthy donors and cancer patients were profiled to examine immunoaging and T cell reconstitution after chemotherapy. Alongside some 98 healthy donors serving as a reference group, the cohort included 200 to 250 cancer patients, of whom roughly 92 had hematological cancers and fewer than 140 had solid cancers. Roughly 8.8 million TCR reads were contained in the full dataset. Overall results and qualifications from the work: In healthy donors, the decline in TCR diversity with age was mainly due to loss of richness, whereas in cancer patients loss of evenness also played a role. Median generation probability increased over the chemotherapy interval in both cancer cohorts, suggesting repertoire reconstitution through rebound thymic output. It was noted by the authors that conclusions about immunological memory after chemotherapy cannot be drawn from the repertoire data. Significantly lower blood TCR diversity and higher clonality were observed in untreated patients with hematological or solid cancers than in age-matched healthy donors.

Via the germline V gene (reference sequence), CDR1 is LNHNV and CDR2 YYDKDF. Its CDR3 holds 15 amino acids, cysteine through phenylalanine. Only CDR3 DNA remains: 45 bases, in frame from the first base. Trimming removed 4 bases from V and 1 base from J, leaving 11 bases between the germline ends. Genomic DNA extracted from peripheral blood, rather than sorted cells or RNA, was used as the source for amplification of TCR beta rearrangements. This clonotype has just a few counts. Its antigen specificity is not known. Within one base of it there is no much larger clone, and no base qualities were kept. Multiplex touch-down PCR with a mixed TRB-A/B primer pool was used to amplify rearranged TRB sequences covering the V, D and J segments. Illumina adapters and sample indices were added to the amplicons in two consecutive PCR reactions performed with Phusion HS II polymerase. Amplicons were gel-purified with the NucleoSpin Gel and PCR Clean-up kit, then checked with Qubit and an Agilent 2100 Bioanalyzer. Libraries were sequenced on an Illumina MiSeq using 600-cycle, single-indexed, paired-end runs. Under the source paper's analysis protocol: MiXCR versions 2.12 and 3.0.5 were used to process the TRB sequences. Each unique CDR3 nucleotide sequence was counted as one clone, and only productive sequences with at least two reads were retained. Repertoire metrics included Shannon diversity, evenness, clonality (one minus evenness), and alpha-parameterized diversity profiles from alpha 0 to 5. The IGoR algorithm was used to compute generation probabilities of clones in paired pre- and post-chemotherapy samples. The public sequencing data were trimmed at Q25 with fastp and processed into clonotypes with MiXCR by TCRdb, which kept only in-frame beta chains. CDR3 protein duplicates are merged, each entry listing the most common genes and DNA. These V and J calls derive from TCRdb rather than the authors' analysis. A total of about 13,000 distinct CDR3 sequences appear in this sample, roughly 36% of them only once. Of the sample, just over 6.5% is held by the ten largest clones.

The material sequenced was blood. The sequence came from a human donor in good health. The donor label of this sample is uncertain. The chain uses TRBV15 and TRBJ1-5; perhaps TRBD1 is the D gene, with 5 bases matching. The DNA is as follows: TGTGCCACCAGCAAATCGGAGGGGAGCAATCAGCCCCAGCATTTT. This sequence encodes CATSKSEGSNQPQHF.